The 18 T cell receptor beta chains below come from one sample, sequenced in a study of OX40 agonist ivuxolimab in advanced cancers. Sequencing used immunoSEQ multiplex PCR; TCRdb keeps in-frame clones, though not all of them. In the table there are tens of thousands of clones, about 88% of which are singletons. Specimen: CD4+ or CD8+ T cells sorted from blood, collected in a trial of the OX40 agonist ivuxolimab. These receptors all come from an adult with an advanced solid tumor such as melanoma, head and neck, liver or kidney cancer.

V usage is TRBV18 and J usage is TRBJ1-5; D call uncertain. Between the trimmed V and J ends, which lost 5 bases and 4 bases, there was a span of 15 bases. Germline V gene sequence: CDR1 KGHSH, CDR2 LQKENI. This CDR3 has 15 residues. Here the CDR3 DNA reads TGTGCCAGCTCAGTGGAAGTGGGAGGGAATCAGCCCCAGCATTTT. Amino acid sequence: CASSVEVGGNQPQHF.

This clone was seen once. This chain connects TRBV28 to TRBJ2-2; D not certain. The CDR3 contains 13 residues. From germline, CDR1 is MDHEN and CDR2 SYDVKM. V gave up 8 bases and J gave up 7 bases, with 14 bases separating them. DNA of the CDR3: TGTGCCAGCCTCGCGTGGGGTGGCGGGGAGCTGTTTTTT. Its translation: CASLAWGGGELFF.

J is TRBJ2-3 and V is TRBV5-4; 15 nucleotides line up with TRBD2. The CDR3 is 18 residues long. V gave up 0 bases and J gave up 3 bases; unmatched junction bases: 5. The germline V gene encodes CDR1 SGHNT and CDR2 YYREEE (reference sequence). CDR3 amino acids: CASSLAGTSGGRTDTQYF. DNA for the CDR3: TGTGCCAGCAGCTTGGCCGGGACTAGCGGGGGGAGGACAGATACGCAGTATTTT.

The CDR3 DNA reads TGTGCCAGCAGCTTATCGAGTCAGCCCCAGCATTTT. Translating it yields CASSLSSQPQHF. This chain joins TRBV7-2 and TRBJ1-5, with D unresolved. The ends were cut back, 2 bases at V and 6 bases at J, with 5 bases in the middle. The CDR3 runs to 12 residues. Germline V lookup: CDR1 SGHTA, CDR2 FQGNSA.

This sequence joins TRBV11-2 and TRBJ2-5, with a possible D match to TRBD2 (6 bases). CDR3 size: 13 residues. Trimming removed 0 bases at V and 7 bases at J, with 9 bases between. Per germline, CDR1 SGHAT and CDR2 FQNNGV. Here the CDR3 DNA reads TGTGCCAGCAGCTTAGAAAAGCGGGCGACCCAGTACTTC. This encodes CASSLEKRATQYF.

The CDR3 DNA sequence: TGTGCCAGCAGCTTTCAGCGGGCGGTTAGAACCGGGGAGCTGTTTTTT. Amino acids: CASSFQRAVRTGELFF. V gene TRBV7-2 combines with J gene TRBJ2-2; maybe TRBD2 (6 bases). The CDR3 has 16 amino acids. V lost 3 bases and J lost 5, with 16 bases in between. The germline gives CDR1 SGHTA, CDR2 FQGNSA.

The chain is built from TRBV30 and TRBJ1-2; no clear D gene. The V end was cut by 0 bases, the J end by 4 bases, with 9 bases between. This CDR3 is 13 amino acids long. The germline gives CDR1 GTSNPN, CDR2 SVGIG (reference sequence). CDR3 sequence (DNA): TGTGCCTGGAGTGTGGGAGGCCTCTATGGCTACACCTTC. Amino acids: CAWSVGGLYGYTF. The whole variable domain, filled in from reference TRBV30 and TRBJ1-2, reads SQTIHQWPATLVQPVGSPLSLECTVEGTSNPNLYWYRQAAGRGLQLLFYSVGIGQISSEVPQNLSASRPQDRQFILSSKKLLLSDSGFYLCAWSVGGLYGYTFGSGTRLTVV.

The chain links TRBV5-1 to TRBJ1-1; possible D gene TRBD1, 5 bases. This CDR3 has 15 residues. V was shortened by 1 base and J by 1 base, with 11 bases between the two germline ends. Germline V CDR1 and CDR2: SGHRS, YFSETQ. This CDR3 is CASSLSGGENTEAFF. The CDR3 bases are TGCGCCAGCAGCTTGTCGGGAGGGGAGAACACTGAAGCTTTCTTT.

The V gene is TRBV18, the J gene TRBJ1-2, with D maybe TRBD1 (5 bases). CDR1 and CDR2 from the germline V gene are KGHSH and LQKENI. V dropped 2 bases and J dropped 2 bases, with 9 bases sitting between them. This CDR3 contains 14 residues. The CDR3 protein is CASSPAGLNYGYTF. The CDR3 DNA reads TGTGCCAGCTCACCAGCGGGACTCAACTATGGCTACACCTTC.

The rearrangement joins TRBV30 to TRBJ1-1; D perhaps matches TRBD1 (5 bases). V lost 1 base and J 7 bases, leaving 28 bases between the germline ends. The length of the CDR3 is 18 residues. Germline values: CDR1 GTSNPN, CDR2 SVGIG (reference sequence). The CDR3 nucleotides read TGTGCCTGGAGTGGAATTGGGGGTGGCAGGGCCCTTCGGAGTGAAGCTTTCTTT. Residues: CAWSGIGGGRALRSEAFF.

This chain connects TRBV7-9 to TRBJ2-3, with D maybe TRBD2 (5 bases). The CDR3 has 15 amino acids. The V end lost 7 bases, the J end lost 3 bases, and 17 bases lay between the germline ends. Looked up from germline, CDR1 is SEHNR and CDR2 is FQNEAQ (reference sequence). CDR3 sequence (DNA): TGTGCCAGCACCCCAGCGGCCCCCGGAACAGATACGCAGTATTTT. Its protein is CASTPAAPGTDTQYF.

This clone came up once. CDR3 residues: CASSPRLSSYNEQFF. CDR3 nucleotides: TGTGCCAGCAGTCCGCGCCTGAGCTCCTACAATGAGCAGTTCTTC. V gene TRBV6-4 combines with J gene TRBJ2-1; D uncertain. The germline V gene has CDR1 MRHNA and CDR2 SNTAGT. The CDR3 sequence is 15 residues long. Trimming pared 5 bases from V and 0 bases from J, leaving 11 bases between.

The CDR3 loop reads CASSLEGYNSPLHF. The CDR3 coding sequence is TGTGCCAGCAGCTTAGAAGGGTATAATTCACCCCTCCACTTT. The chain has TRBV11-2 and TRBJ1-6; no clear D. The V end was cut by 0 bases, the J end by 4 bases, with 4 bases between. CDR1 and CDR2 from the germline V gene are SGHAT and FQNNGV. The length of the CDR3 is 14 residues.

The chain employs TRBV5-4 and TRBJ2-5; D might be TRBD1 (5 bases). This CDR3 is built from 14 residues. The ends were cut back, 1 base at V and 2 bases at J, with 9 bases in the middle. From germline, CDR1 is SGHNT and CDR2 YYREEE (reference sequence). CDR3: CASSLRTRQETQYF. The CDR3 nucleotides read TGTGCCAGCAGCTTGAGGACAAGACAAGAGACCCAGTACTTC.

J is TRBJ1-2 and V is TRBV28; D not resolved. The germline V and J ends were trimmed by 7 bases and 8 bases, with 11 bases remaining between them. Germline V gene sequence: CDR1 MDHEN, CDR2 SYDVKM. CDR3 size: 11 residues. The DNA for the CDR3 is TGTGCCAGCACTGGGGTCCGGGGCTACACCTTC. Its protein is CASTGVRGYTF.

The chain uses TRBV9 and TRBJ1-2; the match to TRBD1 covers 7 bases. Trimming cost V 4 bases and J 3 bases; bases outside gene matches: 3. Per germline, CDR1 SGDLS and CDR2 YYNGEE. This CDR3 spans 13 amino acids. The DNA of the CDR3 is TGTGCCAGCAGCTTTGGGACAGACTATGGCTACACCTTC. This sequence encodes CASSFGTDYGYTF.

Within the sample, this clone is medium-sized. This chain joins TRBV6-5 and TRBJ1-2; D may be TRBD1 (5 bases). Per germline, CDR1 MNHEY and CDR2 SVGAGI. This CDR3 has 12 residues. The V end lost 8 bases, the J end lost 4 bases, and 11 bases lay between the germline ends. The CDR3 reads CASLREGYGYTF. The CDR3 DNA reads as TGTGCCAGCCTCAGGGAGGGCTATGGCTACACCTTC.

The chain uses TRBV6-1 and TRBJ1-4; TRBD1 agrees at 8 bases. The CDR3 covers 14 residues. Germline-derived CDR1 and CDR2 are MNHNS and SASEGT. Trimming took 6 bases from V and 8 from J; bases not matched to a gene: 8. The CDR3 DNA follows: TGTGCCAGCAGGGCTTGGACAGGGAACGAAAAACTGTTTTTT. The encoded protein is CASRAWTGNEKLFF.